This T cell receptor (beta chain) came from a study of chemoradiotherapy in HPV16-positive cancers (dated by TCRdb to between 2021 and 2024). Notes on the research overall: Candidate HPV-specific T-cell clones and common TCR motifs were defined by functional T-cell assays performed on cells from two HPV16-positive patients. TCR repertoires from around 80 patients with HPV-related cancers were then used to track the candidate HPV-specific TCRs and motifs. Whether T-cell immunity against the HPV oncoproteins E6 and E7 changes during chemoradiotherapy and whether survival is affected by this immunity were examined in the study. Summary of the overall study and its limitations: Expansion of candidate HPV-specific clones and E7-related TCR motifs was observed in the tumor microenvironment during treatment, whereas no such expansion was observed for non-HPV-specific T cells. Among HPV16-positive patients, expansion of HPV-responsive T cells during chemoradiotherapy was associated with better recurrence-free survival. Only two HPV16-positive patients were used to derive the functional definition of HPV-specific T cells, and the survival association was reported for HPV16-positive patients.

Repertoires were sampled multiple times during chemoradiotherapy, which allowed clonal expansion in the tumor microenvironment to be followed. V loses 1 base at its end and J loses 5 bases; junction bases beyond the gene matches: 8. The germline V gene gives CDR1 as SGDLS and CDR2 as YYNGEE. From its cysteine to its phenylalanine, the CDR3 spans 15 amino acids. Just the 45-base CDR3 DNA is kept, in frame starting at base 1. Library construction relied on the immunoSEQ multiplex PCR assay. Not all clones reach the TCRdb copy of this immuneACCESS table, which keeps in-frame sequences only. Checked studies attribute under half of the gap to unresolved V genes and leave the rest unexplained. The sample has 870 or so clones on record, about 88% of them singletons. Clones ranked in the top ten supply more than 6.5% of the sample. There are a few counts of this clone. The target of this receptor is not known. No much larger clone is present one base from it, and per-base qualities are unavailable.

The sequences come from tumor tissue, collected from a patient who underwent chemoradiotherapy. The receptor comes from a human donor with HPV-associated anogenital cancer. The rearrangement combines TRBV9 with TRBJ2-5; 7 bases in the middle match TRBD1. The DNA sequence is TGTGCCAGCAGCGTATGGGACAGTGCGTTTGAGACCCAGTACTTC. This is translated as CASSVWDSAFETQYF.